The 25 T cell receptor beta chains below all came from one sample that was sequenced in a study of T cell responses to AZD1222 COVID-19 vaccine. Clones were sequenced by immunoSEQ multiplex PCR, and TCRdb holds only the in-frame ones, with some missing. This sample yields some 75,000 clones, of which nearly 90% are seen a single time; roughly 10% belongs to the top ten. The source was peripheral blood, collected on day 0 of AZD1222 vaccination. These receptors were collected from an adult in good health.

V and J are TRBV29-1 and TRBJ1-1; D gene ambiguous. CDR3 length: 13 amino acids. Germline CDR1 reads SQVTM; CDR2 reads ANQGSEA. The V end lost 0 bases, the J end lost 12 bases, and 17 bases lay between the germline ends. The CDR3 reads CSVEEVERGNPFF. The CDR3 DNA follows: TGCAGCGTTGAAGAGGTCGAGCGGGGAAATCCTTTCTTT.

V gene TRBV18 combines with J gene TRBJ1-2, with D hard to call. The CDR3 extends over 12 amino acids. V lost 8 bases and J 2 bases, leaving 9 bases between the germline ends. Germline values: CDR1 KGHSH, CDR2 LQKENI. DNA of the CDR3: TGTGCCAGCACCCCCGGAAACTATGGCTACACCTTC. It yields the protein CASTPGNYGYTF.

The chain combines TRBV28 with TRBJ1-4; the match to TRBD1 covers 10 bases. The junction had 5 bases not matched to a gene; V was cut back by 4 bases and J by 3 bases. Germline CDR1 and CDR2: MDHEN and SYDVKM. The CDR3 totals 16 residues. The CDR3 nucleotides read TGTGCCAGCAGTTCTGGGACAGGGGCTGCTAATGAAAAACTGTTTTTT. This encodes CASSSGTGAANEKLFF.

The V and J genes are TRBV30 and TRBJ1-3; D might be TRBD1 (5 bases). The V and J ends lost 0 bases and 3 bases respectively, with 12 bases between them. This CDR3 has 15 residues. Per germline, CDR1 GTSNPN and CDR2 SVGIG (reference sequence). DNA for the CDR3: TGTGCCTGGAGTGTCTCGGCCAGGGATGGAAACACCATATATTTT. Protein sequence: CAWSVSARDGNTIYF.

The chain joins TRBV11-3 to TRBJ2-5; 8 nucleotides agree with TRBD2. The CDR3 extends over 14 amino acids. After removal of 5 bases from V and 1 base from J, the junction contained 3 bases not matched to a gene. Per germline, CDR1 SGHNT and CDR2 YENEEA. The CDR3 DNA follows: TGTGCCAGCAGCCCAGGGACTAGCCAAGAGACCCAGTACTTC. Translating gives CASSPGTSQETQYF.

This clone was recorded only once. The genes are TRBV5-4 and TRBJ1-6; unclear D gene. Trimming took off 0 bases at V and 5 bases at J, with 6 bases between the two ends. Germline CDR1 SGHNT, CDR2 YYREEE (reference sequence). The CDR3 extends over 14 amino acids. The CDR3 spells CASSLDGDNSPLHF. The CDR3 DNA follows: TGTGCCAGCAGCTTGGATGGGGATAATTCACCCCTCCACTTT. The entire variable domain, with the rest obtained from reference TRBV5-4 and TRBJ1-6, is as follows: ETGVTQSPTHLIKTRGQQVTLRCSSQSGHNTVSWYQQALGQGPQFIFQYYREEENGRGNFPPRFSGLQFPNYSSELNVNALELDDSALYLCASSLDGDNSPLHFGNGTRLTVT.

The genes are TRBV28 and TRBJ1-2, with 7 bases identical to TRBD1. Germline CDR1 reads MDHEN; CDR2 reads SYDVKM. V was clipped by 6 bases and J by 6 bases; unmatched bases: 7. The CDR3 contains 13 residues. In DNA, the CDR3 is TGTGCCAGCAGCCAGGGGGACAGCAATGGCTACACCTTC. This sequence encodes CASSQGDSNGYTF.

The chain employs TRBV9 and TRBJ2-6; D call uncertain. The CDR3 sequence is 14 residues long. Germline V gives CDR1 SGDLS, CDR2 YYNGEE. V lost 1 base to trimming and J lost 2 bases, with 4 bases between them. CDR3 region: CASSVFPGANVLTF. Written as DNA, the CDR3 is TGTGCCAGCAGCGTATTTCCTGGGGCCAACGTCCTGACTTTC.

The genes are TRBV4-1 and TRBJ2-7; TRBD1 might be the D (6 bases). The germline gives CDR1 MGHRA, CDR2 YSYEKL. Trimming stripped 1 base from V and 6 bases from J, with 19 bases between. This CDR3 comprises 16 residues. CDR3 in DNA: TGCGCCAGCAGCCAAGGGGATATTCGACAGGACAGCGAGCAGTACTTC. Amino acids: CASSQGDIRQDSEQYF.

The chain is built from TRBV24-1 and TRBJ2-3; D gene unclear. V was trimmed by 3 bases and J by 2 bases, leaving 8 bases between them. Germline V gene lookup returns CDR1 KGHDR and CDR2 SFDVKD. This CDR3 is built from 14 residues. CDR3 DNA sequence: TGTGCCACCAGTGATGTAGGGAACACAGATACGCAGTATTTT. Encoded protein: CATSDVGNTDTQYF.

The chain has TRBV12-5 and TRBJ2-7, with TRBD2 matching over 8 bases. The CDR3 has 17 amino acids. V was clipped by 3 bases and J by 3 bases; unmatched bases: 13. Germline CDR1 is LGHNT and CDR2 is FRNRAP. The CDR3 region has the DNA TGTGCTAGTGGTTTCCAAACAGCCCCCGGGACTAGCTACGAGCAGTACTTC. Its protein product is CASGFQTAPGTSYEQYF.

The gene calls are TRBV6-4 and TRBJ1-6; D unresolved. The V and J ends lost 3 bases and 10 bases respectively, with 10 bases between them. The CDR3 covers 13 residues. Germline V gene sequence: CDR1 MRHNA, CDR2 SNTAGT. The chain's CDR3 is CASSENTRSPLHF. In DNA form, the CDR3 reads TGTGCCAGCAGTGAGAACACCCGATCACCCCTCCACTTT.

The rearrangement joins TRBV28 to TRBJ2-5; 13 bases agree with TRBD2. The germline V gene encodes CDR1 MDHEN and CDR2 SYDVKM. The CDR3 covers 15 residues. Germline trimming cut 6 bases from V and 4 bases from J; bases unmatched to any gene: 5. In DNA form, the CDR3 reads TGTGCCAGCAGCCCCGGACTAGCGGGAGTAGAGACCCAGTACTTC. Its protein is CASSPGLAGVETQYF.

Only one count was recorded for this clone. The genes are TRBV18 and TRBJ1-6; 7 positions match TRBD1. This CDR3 contains 15 residues. V lost 0 bases and J lost 5; bases outside the gene matches: 1. CDR1 and CDR2 from the germline V gene are KGHSH and LQKENI. The DNA for the CDR3 is TGTGCCAGCTCACCACCGGGACAGAATAATTCACCCCTCCACTTT. Translation gives CASSPPGQNNSPLHF.

The V gene is TRBV19, the J gene TRBJ1-1, with a tentative D call TRBD1 (5 bases). CDR1 is LNHDA and CDR2 is SQIVND in the germline V gene (reference sequence). Deletions cut 7 bases from V and 4 bases from J, with 16 bases between. The CDR3 is 14 residues long. The CDR3 DNA is TGTGCCAGTATAGGGGCAGGAGGGAGCACTGAAGCTTTCTTT. Protein: CASIGAGGSTEAFF.

The chain joins TRBV7-3 to TRBJ2-1; unclear D gene. Germline CDR1 SGHTA, CDR2 FQGTGA. The ends were cut back, 2 bases at V and 5 bases at J, with 7 bases in the middle. CDR3 length: 13 amino acids. The CDR3 DNA reads as TGTGCCAGCAGCTTACCTTCGCACAATGAGCAGTTCTTC. Protein: CASSLPSHNEQFF.

The chain links TRBV6-5 to TRBJ1-2; TRBD1 matches at 9 bases. CDR1 is MNHEY and CDR2 is SVGAGI in the germline V gene. This CDR3 is 14 amino acids long. V shed 5 bases, J shed 8 bases, and the junction held 9 bases outside the gene matches. The CDR3 sequence: CASSTPDRGGGYTF. The CDR3 DNA is TGTGCCAGCAGTACCCCGGACAGGGGCGGGGGCTACACCTTC.

This sequence joins TRBV28 and TRBJ2-4, with a possible D match to TRBD1 (6 bases). Germline CDR1 reads MDHEN; CDR2 reads SYDVKM. The CDR3 consists of 15 residues. Trimming took off 6 bases at V and 9 bases at J, with 21 bases between the two ends. CDR3 nucleotide sequence: TGTGCCAGCAGCACCCAGAGGGGGTGGGGTGGCATTCAGTACTTC. Translating it yields CASSTQRGWGGIQYF.

V usage is TRBV10-1 and J usage is TRBJ1-3; possibly TRBD1 for D (5 bases). Germline V CDR1 and CDR2: WNHNN, SYGVQD (reference sequence). V gave up 5 bases and J gave up 0 bases, with 8 bases separating them. The CDR3 totals 14 residues. This CDR3 reads CASSRDLSGNTIYF. The CDR3 coding sequence is TGCGCCAGCAGTCGGGACCTCTCTGGAAACACCATATATTTT.

This clone was counted only a few times. The chain has TRBV11-1 and TRBJ1-3; a weak D match, TRBD1 (6 bases). The CDR3 length is 15 residues. The V end lost 0 bases, the J end lost 5 bases, and 11 bases lay between the germline ends. Germline V gene data show CDR1 as SGHAT and CDR2 as FQDESV (reference sequence). CDR3 residues: CASSLAHRVRNTIYF. CDR3 sequence (DNA): TGTGCCAGCAGCTTAGCGCACAGGGTTAGAAACACCATATATTTT.

The chain uses TRBV18 and TRBJ2-1; 8 bases are a match to TRBD1. Per the germline V gene, CDR1 is KGHSH and CDR2 is LQKENI. J lost 6 bases, V lost 2 bases, and 9 bases had no gene match. The CDR3 has 16 amino acids. DNA for the CDR3: TGTGCCAGCTCACCAGGACAGGGATTGTCTCGCAATGAGCAGTTCTTC. Amino acids: CASSPGQGLSRNEQFF. The entire variable domain, with the rest obtained from reference TRBV18 and TRBJ2-1, is as follows: NAGVMQNPRHLVRRRGQEARLRCSPMKGHSHVYWYRQLPEEGLKFMVYLQKENIIDESGMPKERFSAEFPKEGPSILRIQQVVRGDSAAYFCASSPGQGLSRNEQFFGPGTRLTVL.

The rearrangement links TRBV6-2 or TRBV6-3 to TRBJ2-7; D unresolved. The CDR3 loop spans 18 amino acids. Germline-derived CDR1 and CDR2 are MNHEY and SVGEGT. Trimming took 4 bases from V and 2 from J, leaving 24 bases between them. The CDR3 region has the DNA TGTGCCAGCAGTTCCCCCCGCGTTTGGCCAGCCTCTCCCTACGAGCAGTACTTC. Translated, it gives CASSSPRVWPASPYEQYF.

CDR3 nucleotide sequence: TGCGCCAGCAGCTTTGGGGGCTACCAAGAGACCCAGTACTTC. It yields the protein CASSFGGYQETQYF. The chain combines TRBV5-1 with TRBJ2-5; tentatively, D is TRBD1 (6 bases). The V gene's germline CDR1 is SGHRS and CDR2 YFSETQ. The CDR3 is 14 residues long. Trimming pared 2 bases from V and 0 bases from J, leaving 8 bases between.

The V call is TRBV29-1, the J call TRBJ2-1; 7 bases line up with TRBD1. The germline V gene has CDR1 SQVTM and CDR2 ANQGSEA. With 7 bases clipped from V and 9 bases from J, the junction kept 15 bases outside the gene matches. The CDR3 sequence is 14 residues long. CDR3 region: CSAEPRAGGVEQFF. The CDR3, as DNA: TGCAGCGCCGAACCCAGGGCAGGGGGAGTTGAGCAGTTCTTC.

This chain connects TRBV6-5 to TRBJ2-3, with TRBD2 as a possible D gene (6 bases). Trimming pared 6 bases from V and 1 base from J, leaving 14 bases between. The CDR3 consists of 15 residues. The germline V gene encodes CDR1 MNHEY and CDR2 SVGAGI. CDR3 amino acids: CASRSPRGRTDTQYF. The CDR3 bases are TGTGCCAGCAGAAGCCCGCGGGGACGCACAGATACGCAGTATTTT.